This T cell receptor (beta chain) emerged from a study of CD8 T cells in ankylosing spondylitis. The authors made TCR beta libraries by quantitative 5'-RACE with molecular barcodes. TCRdb reprocessed the 5' RACE reads via MiXCR and lists one record per CDR3 protein. The sample contains about 250,000 distinct CDR3 sequences, 8% to 10% of which appear only once. This clonotype was counted a few times. Its antigen is undetermined. Overall study results and limits: Matched synovial fluid from ankylosing spondylitis patients was reported to be enriched for disease-linked clones. Seemingly distinctive of ankylosing spondylitis blood was a TCR beta motif formed by eight highly homologous variants. Disease-linked clones had a CD8+ phenotype and relatively low frequency in peripheral blood.

The sample was blood, either unsorted or a sorted T cell fraction (not recorded which). This receptor was obtained from a female donor with ankylosing spondylitis or in good health (not recorded which).

In nucleotides, the CDR3 is TGTGCCAGCAGCCGGGGCCCAGGCAGGGGAGGGAATGAGCAGTTCTTC. It encodes CASSRGPGRGGNEQFF. V gene TRBV27 combines with J gene TRBJ2-1; tentative D call: TRBD2 (7 bases). The germline V gene has CDR1 MNHEY and CDR2 SMNVEV (reference sequence). The ends were cut back, 6 bases at V and 7 bases at J, with 22 bases in the middle. There are 16 residues in the CDR3.